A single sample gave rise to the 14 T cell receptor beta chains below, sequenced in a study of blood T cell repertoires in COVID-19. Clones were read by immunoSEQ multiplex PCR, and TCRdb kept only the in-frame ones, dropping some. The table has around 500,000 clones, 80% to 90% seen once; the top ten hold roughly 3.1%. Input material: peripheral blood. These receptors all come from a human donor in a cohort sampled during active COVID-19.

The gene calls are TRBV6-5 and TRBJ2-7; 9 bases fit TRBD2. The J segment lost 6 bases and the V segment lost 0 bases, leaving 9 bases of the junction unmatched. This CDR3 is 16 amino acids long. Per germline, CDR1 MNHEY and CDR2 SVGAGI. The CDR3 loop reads CASSYSLVAGAAEQYF. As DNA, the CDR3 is TGTGCCAGCAGTTACTCGCTGGTAGCGGGAGCAGCCGAGCAGTACTTC.

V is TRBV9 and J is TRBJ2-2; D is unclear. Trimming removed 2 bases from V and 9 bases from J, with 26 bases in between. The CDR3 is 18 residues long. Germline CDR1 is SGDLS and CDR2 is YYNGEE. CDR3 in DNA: TGTGCCAGCAGCGTCGCCGAAACTTGGGCAGGTGACCACCGGGAGCTGTTTTTT. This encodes CASSVAETWAGDHRELFF.

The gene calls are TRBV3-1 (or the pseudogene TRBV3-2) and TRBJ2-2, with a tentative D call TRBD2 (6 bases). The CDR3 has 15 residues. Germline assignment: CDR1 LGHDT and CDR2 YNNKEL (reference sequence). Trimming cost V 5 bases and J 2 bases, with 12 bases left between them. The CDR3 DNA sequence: TGTGCCAGCAGCGTCGGGACTTCTAACACCGGGGAGCTGTTTTTT. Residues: CASSVGTSNTGELFF.

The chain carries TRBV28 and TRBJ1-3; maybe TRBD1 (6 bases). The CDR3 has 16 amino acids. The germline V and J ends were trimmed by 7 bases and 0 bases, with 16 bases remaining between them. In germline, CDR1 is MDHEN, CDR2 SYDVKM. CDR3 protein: CASTPGGANSGNTIYF. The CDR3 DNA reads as TGTGCCAGCACCCCGGGGGGGGCAAACTCTGGAAACACCATATATTTT.

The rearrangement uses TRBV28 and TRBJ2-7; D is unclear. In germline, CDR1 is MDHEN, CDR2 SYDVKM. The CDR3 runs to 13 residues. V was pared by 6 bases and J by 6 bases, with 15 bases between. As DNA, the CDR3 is TGTGCCAGCAGCTCCTCCCCTCCTACCGAGCAGTACTTC. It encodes CASSSSPPTEQYF.

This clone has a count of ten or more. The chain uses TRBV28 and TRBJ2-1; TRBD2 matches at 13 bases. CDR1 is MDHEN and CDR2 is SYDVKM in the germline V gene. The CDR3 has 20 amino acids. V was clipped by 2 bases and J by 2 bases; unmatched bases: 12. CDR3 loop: CASSLTPRWTSGSTYNEQFF. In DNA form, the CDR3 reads TGTGCCAGCAGTTTAACCCCCAGGTGGACTAGCGGGAGTACCTACAATGAGCAGTTCTTC.

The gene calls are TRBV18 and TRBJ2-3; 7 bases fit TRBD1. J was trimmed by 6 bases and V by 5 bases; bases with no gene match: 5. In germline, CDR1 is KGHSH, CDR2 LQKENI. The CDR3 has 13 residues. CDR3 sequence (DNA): TGTGCCAGCTCATCAACAGGGGTGGATACGCAGTATTTT. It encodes CASSSTGVDTQYF.

The chain's CDR3 is CASNIGFLTNEKLFF. The CDR3 DNA reads as TGTGCCAGCAATATCGGGTTTTTAACTAATGAAAAACTGTTTTTT. This chain links TRBV28 with TRBJ1-4; D not resolved. The germline gives CDR1 MDHEN, CDR2 SYDVKM. V was trimmed by 7 bases and J by 1 base, leaving 13 bases between them. This CDR3 comprises 15 residues.

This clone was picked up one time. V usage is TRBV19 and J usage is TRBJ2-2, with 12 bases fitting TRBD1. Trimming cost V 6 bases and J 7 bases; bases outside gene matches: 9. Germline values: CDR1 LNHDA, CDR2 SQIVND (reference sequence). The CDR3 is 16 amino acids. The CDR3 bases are TGTGCCAGTAGAGGGGACAGGGGGCATGATTTCGGGGAGCTGTTTTTT. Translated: CASRGDRGHDFGELFF. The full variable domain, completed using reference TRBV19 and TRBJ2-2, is DGGITQSPKYLFRKEGQNVTLSCEQNLNHDAMYWYRQDPGQGLRLIYYSQIVNDFQKGDIAEGYSVSREKKESFPLTVTSAQKNPTAFYLCASRGDRGHDFGELFFGEGSRLTVL.

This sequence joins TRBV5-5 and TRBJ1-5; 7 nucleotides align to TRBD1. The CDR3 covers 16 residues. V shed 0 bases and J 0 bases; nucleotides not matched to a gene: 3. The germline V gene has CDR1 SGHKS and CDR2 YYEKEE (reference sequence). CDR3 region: CASSLEGGLSNQPQHF. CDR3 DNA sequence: TGTGCCAGCAGCTTGGAAGGGGGCCTTAGCAATCAGCCCCAGCATTTT. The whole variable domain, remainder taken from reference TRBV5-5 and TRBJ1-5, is DAGVTQSPTHLIKTRGQQVTLRCSPISGHKSVSWYQQVLGQGPQFIFQYYEKEERGRGNFPDRFSARQFPNYSSELNVNALLLGDSALYLCASSLEGGLSNQPQHFGDGTRLSIL.

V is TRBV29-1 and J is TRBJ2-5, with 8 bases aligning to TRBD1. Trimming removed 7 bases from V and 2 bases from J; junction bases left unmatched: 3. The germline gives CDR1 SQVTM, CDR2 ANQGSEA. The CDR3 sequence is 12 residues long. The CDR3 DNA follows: TGCAGCGCCAGGACAGGGCAAGAGACCCAGTACTTC. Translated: CSARTGQETQYF.

The CDR3 protein is CASSFIRGPGNEQFF. CDR3 DNA: TGTGCCAGCAGCTTTATAAGGGGGCCTGGCAATGAGCAGTTCTTC. The V and J genes are TRBV7-2 and TRBJ2-1, with 7 bases lining up with TRBD1. The CDR3 has 15 amino acids. V trimming: 3 bases; J trimming: 6 bases; junction bases outside the gene matches: 8. In germline, CDR1 is SGHTA, CDR2 FQGNSA.

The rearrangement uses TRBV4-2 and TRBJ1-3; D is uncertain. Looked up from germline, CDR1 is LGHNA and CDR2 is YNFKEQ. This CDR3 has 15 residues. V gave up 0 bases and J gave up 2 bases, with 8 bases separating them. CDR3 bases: TGTGCCAGCAGCCAAGAGCCGGCGGCTGGAAACACCATATATTTT. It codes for CASSQEPAAGNTIYF.

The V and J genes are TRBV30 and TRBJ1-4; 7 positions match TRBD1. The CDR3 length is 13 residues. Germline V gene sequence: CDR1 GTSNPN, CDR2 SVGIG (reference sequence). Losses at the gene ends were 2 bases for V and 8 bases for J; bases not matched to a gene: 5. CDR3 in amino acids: CAWSPDRVEKLFF. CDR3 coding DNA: TGTGCCTGGAGTCCCGACAGGGTAGAAAAACTGTTTTTT.